This T cell receptor (beta chain) was identified in a study of OX40 agonist ivuxolimab in advanced cancers. For the study at large: In this trial design, patients received ivuxolimab intravenously at 0.01 to 10 mg/kg every 2 weeks. Partial responses were observed in three patients, of whom one had hepatocellular carcinoma and two had cutaneous melanoma. General study results and limits: Doses of 0.1 to 3.0 mg/kg were accompanied by clonal expansion of CD4+ and CD8+ blood T cells by week 6. CD8+ T cells showed, on average, more clonal expansion than CD4+ cells.

With 2 bases removed from V and 5 bases from J, the gap between germline ends came to 18 bases. This CDR3 has 17 residues. Germline-derived CDR1 and CDR2 are LNHDA and SQIVND (reference sequence). In the case of this clone: Its antigen is unknown.

TCRdb's copy holds only in-frame clones and misses some; the assay was immunoSEQ multiplex PCR. The profile shows roughly 75,000 clones, 80% to 90% of them singletons. The sequence derives from an adult with an advanced solid tumor such as melanoma, head and neck, liver or kidney cancer. The chain couples TRBV19 to TRBJ2-2; no clear D. The sequences come from CD4+ or CD8+ T cells sorted from blood, collected in a trial of the OX40 agonist ivuxolimab. The CDR3 spells CASSITAPGSVTGELFF. The CDR3 DNA follows: TGTGCCAGTAGTATAACGGCACCCGGGTCGGTGACCGGGGAGCTGTTTTTT. Filled out from reference TRBV19 and TRBJ2-2, the complete variable domain reads DGGITQSPKYLFRKEGQNVTLSCEQNLNHDAMYWYRQDPGQGLRLIYYSQIVNDFQKGDIAEGYSVSREKKESFPLTVTSAQKNPTAFYLCASSITAPGSVTGELFFGEGSRLTVL.